This TCR beta chain derives from a study of vaccination effects on CD4 cells after COVID-19. There are a few counts of this clone. The antigen remains undetermined. V lost 11 bases and J 8 bases, leaving 16 bases between the germline ends. There are 12 residues in the CDR3. From germline, CDR1 is SNHLY and CDR2 FYNNEI. Before sequencing took place, the ViraFEST assay used viral peptide pools to expand antigen-specific CD4+ T cells. After roughly ten days in culture, the CD4+ T cells were isolated. Recipients of the vaccine had no prior SARS-CoV-2 infection and negative nucleocapsid antibodies. Cultivation was performed at a few million PBMC per well with around 9.3 IU/ml IL-2 and 7.5 to 10 ug/ml peptides added. Data came from immunoSEQ multiplex PCR; TCRdb stores just in-frame clones and leaves some out. The profile shows tens of thousands of clones, about two thirds of them singletons.

The receptor was derived from a human donor who received a COVID-19 vaccine. V is TRBV2 and J is TRBJ1-3, with D perhaps matching TRBD1 (5 bases). The sample consisted of CD4+ T cells from PBMCs cultured with SARS-CoV-2 spike peptides, taken before COVID-19 vaccination. The CDR3 protein is CAQGSLGDTIYF. Written as DNA, the CDR3 is TGTGCCCAAGGGTCGCTGGGGGACACCATATATTTT.